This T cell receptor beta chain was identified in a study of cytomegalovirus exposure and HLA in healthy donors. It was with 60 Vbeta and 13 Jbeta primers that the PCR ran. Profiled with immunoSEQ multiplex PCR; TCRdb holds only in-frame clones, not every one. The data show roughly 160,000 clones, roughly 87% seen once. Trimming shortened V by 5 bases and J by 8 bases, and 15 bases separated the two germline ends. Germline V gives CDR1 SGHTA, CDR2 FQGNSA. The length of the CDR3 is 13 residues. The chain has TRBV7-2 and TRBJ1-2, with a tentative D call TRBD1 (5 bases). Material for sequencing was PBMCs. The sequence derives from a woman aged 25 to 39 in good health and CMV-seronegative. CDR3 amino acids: CASSVSAGQGYTF. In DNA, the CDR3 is TGTGCCAGCAGCGTTTCGGCAGGGCAAGGCTACACCTTC.